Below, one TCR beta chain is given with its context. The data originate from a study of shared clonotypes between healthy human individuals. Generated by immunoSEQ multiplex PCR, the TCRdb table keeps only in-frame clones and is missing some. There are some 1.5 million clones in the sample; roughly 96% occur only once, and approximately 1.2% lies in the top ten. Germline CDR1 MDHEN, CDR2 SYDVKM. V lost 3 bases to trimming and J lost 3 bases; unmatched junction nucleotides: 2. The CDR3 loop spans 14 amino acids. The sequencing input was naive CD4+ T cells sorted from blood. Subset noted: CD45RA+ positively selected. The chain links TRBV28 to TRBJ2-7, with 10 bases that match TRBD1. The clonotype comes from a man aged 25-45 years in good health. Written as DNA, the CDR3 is TGTGCCAGCAGTTTCCGGACAGGGGGCTACGAGCAGTACTTC. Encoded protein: CASSFRTGGYEQYF.